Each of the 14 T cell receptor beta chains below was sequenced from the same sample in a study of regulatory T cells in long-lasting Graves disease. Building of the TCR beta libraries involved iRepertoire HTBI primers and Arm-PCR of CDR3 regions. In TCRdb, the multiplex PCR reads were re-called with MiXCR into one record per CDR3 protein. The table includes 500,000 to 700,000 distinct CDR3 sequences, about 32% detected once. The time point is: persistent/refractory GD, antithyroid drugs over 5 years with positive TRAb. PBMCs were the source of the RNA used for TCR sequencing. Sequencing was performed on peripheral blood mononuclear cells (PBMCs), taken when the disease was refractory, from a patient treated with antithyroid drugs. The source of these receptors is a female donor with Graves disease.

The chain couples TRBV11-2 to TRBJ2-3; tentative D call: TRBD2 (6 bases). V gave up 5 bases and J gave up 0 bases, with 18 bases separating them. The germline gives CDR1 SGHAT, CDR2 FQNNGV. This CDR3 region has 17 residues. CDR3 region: CASSPSLSSGSTDTQYF. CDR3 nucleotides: TGTGCCAGCAGCCCTAGCCTTTCCAGCGGGAGCACAGATACGCAGTATTTT. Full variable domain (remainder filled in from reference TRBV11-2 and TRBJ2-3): EAGVAQSPRYKIIEKRQSVAFWCNPISGHATLYWYQQILGQGPKLLIQFQNNGVVDDSQLPKDRFSAERLKGVDSTLKIQPAKLEDSAVYLCASSPSLSSGSTDTQYFGPGTRLTVL.

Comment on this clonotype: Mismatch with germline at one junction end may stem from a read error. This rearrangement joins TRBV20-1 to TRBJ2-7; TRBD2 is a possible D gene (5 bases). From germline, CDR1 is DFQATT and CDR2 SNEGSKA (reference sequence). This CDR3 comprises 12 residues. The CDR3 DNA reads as TGCAGTACTAGACTTCGAGGGTACGAGCAGTACTTC. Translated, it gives CSTRLRGYEQYF.

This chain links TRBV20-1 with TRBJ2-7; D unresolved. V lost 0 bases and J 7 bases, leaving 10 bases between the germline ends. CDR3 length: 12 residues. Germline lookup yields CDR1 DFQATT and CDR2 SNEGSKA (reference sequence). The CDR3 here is CSARDSHVEQYF. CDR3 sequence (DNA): TGCAGTGCTAGAGATTCCCATGTGGAGCAGTACTTC.

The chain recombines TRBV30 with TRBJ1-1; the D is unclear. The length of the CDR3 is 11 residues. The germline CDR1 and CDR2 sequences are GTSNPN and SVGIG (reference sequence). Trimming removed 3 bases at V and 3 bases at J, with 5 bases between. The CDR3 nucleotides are TGTGCCTGGAGGGGGTACACTGAAGCTTTCTTT. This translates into CAWRGYTEAFF.

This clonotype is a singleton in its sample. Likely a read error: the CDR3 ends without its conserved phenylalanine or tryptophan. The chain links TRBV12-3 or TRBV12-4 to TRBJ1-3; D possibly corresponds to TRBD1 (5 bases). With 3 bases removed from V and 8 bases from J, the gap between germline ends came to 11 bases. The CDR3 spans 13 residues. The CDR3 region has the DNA TGTGCCAGCAGTTTGGGGGAGTCATACACCATATATCTT. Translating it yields CASSLGESYTIYL.

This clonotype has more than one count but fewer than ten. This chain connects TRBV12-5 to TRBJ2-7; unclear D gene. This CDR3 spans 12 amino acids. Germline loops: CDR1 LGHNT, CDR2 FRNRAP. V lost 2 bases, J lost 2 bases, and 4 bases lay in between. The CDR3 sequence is CASGLSPYEQYF. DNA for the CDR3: TGTGCTAGTGGTTTGAGCCCCTACGAGCAGTACTTC.

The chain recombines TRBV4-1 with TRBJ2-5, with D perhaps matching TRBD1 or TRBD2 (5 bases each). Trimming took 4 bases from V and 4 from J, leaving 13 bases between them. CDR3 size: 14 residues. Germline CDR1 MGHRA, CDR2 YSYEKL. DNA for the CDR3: TGCGCCAGCAGCCGATTCAGGGACGGAGAGACCCAGTACTTC. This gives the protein CASSRFRDGETQYF.

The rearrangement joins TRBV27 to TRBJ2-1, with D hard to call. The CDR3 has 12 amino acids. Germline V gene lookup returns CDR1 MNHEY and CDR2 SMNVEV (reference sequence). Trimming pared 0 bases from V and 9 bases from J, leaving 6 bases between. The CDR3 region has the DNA TGTGCCAGCAGTTTATCAGGGTTTGAGCAGTTCTTC. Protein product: CASSLSGFEQFF.

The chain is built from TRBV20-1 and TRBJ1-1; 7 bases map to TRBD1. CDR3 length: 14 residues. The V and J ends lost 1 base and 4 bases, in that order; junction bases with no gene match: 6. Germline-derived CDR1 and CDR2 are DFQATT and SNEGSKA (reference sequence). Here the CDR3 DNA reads TGCAGTGCTAGAGTAGGGGGCATGGCCACTGAAGCTTTCTTT. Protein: CSARVGGMATEAFF.

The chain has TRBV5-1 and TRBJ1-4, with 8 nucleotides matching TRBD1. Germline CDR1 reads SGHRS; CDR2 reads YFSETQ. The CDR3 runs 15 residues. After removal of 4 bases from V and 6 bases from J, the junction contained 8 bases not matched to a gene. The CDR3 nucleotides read TGCGCCAGCAGCAGCTGGACAGGGAAGGATGAAAAACTGTTTTTT. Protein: CASSSWTGKDEKLFF.

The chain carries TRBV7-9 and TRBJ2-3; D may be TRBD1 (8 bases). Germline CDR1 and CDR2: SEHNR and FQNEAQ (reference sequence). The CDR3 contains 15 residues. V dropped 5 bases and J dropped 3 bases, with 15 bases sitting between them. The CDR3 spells CASSPDRGGTDTQYF. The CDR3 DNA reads TGTGCCAGCAGCCCAGACAGGGGAGGGACAGATACGCAGTATTTT.

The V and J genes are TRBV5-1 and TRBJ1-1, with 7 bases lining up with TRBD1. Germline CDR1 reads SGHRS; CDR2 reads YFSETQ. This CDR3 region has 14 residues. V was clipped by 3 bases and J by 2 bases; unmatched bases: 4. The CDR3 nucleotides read TGCGCCAGCAGCTGGGGGACAGAAAACACTGAAGCTTTCTTT. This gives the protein CASSWGTENTEAFF.

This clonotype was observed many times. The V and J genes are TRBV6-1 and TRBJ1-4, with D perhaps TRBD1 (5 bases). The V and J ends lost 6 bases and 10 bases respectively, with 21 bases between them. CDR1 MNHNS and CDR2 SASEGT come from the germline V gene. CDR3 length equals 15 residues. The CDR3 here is CASRTGGNLMTKLFF. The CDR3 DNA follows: TGTGCCAGCAGGACGGGGGGAAACCTAATGACAAAACTGTTTTTT.

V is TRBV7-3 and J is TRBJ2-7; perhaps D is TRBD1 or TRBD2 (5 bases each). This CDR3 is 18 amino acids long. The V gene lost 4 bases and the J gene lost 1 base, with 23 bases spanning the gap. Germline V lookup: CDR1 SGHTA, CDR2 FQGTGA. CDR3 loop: CASSSKKGPKKSSYEQYF. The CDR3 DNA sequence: TGTGCCAGCAGCTCCAAGAAGGGACCCAAAAAGTCTTCCTACGAGCAGTACTTC.